These 6 T cell receptor beta chains were sequenced from one sample in a study of shared T cell receptors in the human thymus. Measured with immunoSEQ multiplex PCR; TCRdb has only the in-frame clones, and not every one. Of fewer than 700,000 clones listed, roughly 88% are singletons. These same data were also listed under a study on human thymus T cells.

Sequencing used thymocytes. Source of these receptors: a boy in the first two years of life with a congenital heart defect.

J is TRBJ1-2 and V is TRBV7-9, with 10 nucleotides matching TRBD1. Germline V gene sequence: CDR1 SEHNR, CDR2 FQNEAQ (reference sequence). J was trimmed by 6 bases and V by 2 bases; bases with no gene match: 18. The CDR3 sequence is 19 residues long. The DNA for the CDR3 is TGTGCCAGCAGCTTACCCCCCGAGACGGGACAGGGGCGGTTGGATGGCTACACCTTC. It yields the protein CASSLPPETGQGRLDGYTF.

This clone is a singleton in its sample. The chain couples TRBV25-1 to TRBJ1-1, with TRBD1 as a possible D gene (5 bases). The germline V gene encodes CDR1 MGHDK and CDR2 SYGVNS. Trimming removed 6 bases from V and 4 bases from J, with 12 bases in between. The CDR3 length is 13 residues. CDR3 sequence reads: CASREGSITEAFF. The CDR3, as DNA: TGTGCCAGCAGGGAGGGGTCGATCACTGAAGCTTTCTTT.

The chain is built from TRBV6-4 and TRBJ2-7; D is possibly TRBD1 (5 bases). The V end lost 6 bases, the J end lost 2 bases, and 11 bases lay between the germline ends. There are 13 residues in the CDR3. The germline CDR1 and CDR2 sequences are MRHNA and SNTAGT. The DNA of the CDR3 is TGTGCCAGCAGATTCAGGGAAACCTACGAGCAGTACTTC. Translating it yields CASRFRETYEQYF.

The V call is TRBV4-2, the J call TRBJ2-1; 13 bases are shared with TRBD2. CDR1 LGHNA and CDR2 YNFKEQ come from the germline V gene. After removal of 3 bases from V and 5 bases from J, the junction contained 4 bases not matched to a gene. This CDR3 region has 16 residues. Here the CDR3 reads CASSQEGLAGDNEQFF. The DNA of the CDR3 is TGTGCCAGCAGCCAGGAAGGACTAGCGGGGGACAATGAGCAGTTCTTC.

The chain links TRBV27 to TRBJ1-4; D is possibly TRBD1 (6 bases). This CDR3 has 15 amino acids. V lost 2 bases to trimming and J lost 13 bases, with 20 bases between them. In germline, CDR1 is MNHEY, CDR2 SMNVEV (reference sequence). CDR3 coding DNA: TGTGCCAGCAGTTTAAGCCCAATGACAGGCACACGACTGTTTTTT. Translated, it gives CASSLSPMTGTRLFF.

As regards this clone: Other DNA sequences in this specimen translate into the identical CDR3. The chain links TRBV2 to TRBJ2-5; D not certain. The CDR3 spans 11 residues. Looked up from germline, CDR1 is SNHLY and CDR2 is FYNNEI. V was cut by 5 bases and J by 1 base, with 2 bases left in between. CDR3 coding DNA: TGTGCCAGCAGTCTCCAAGAGACCCAGTACTTC. Protein product: CASSLQETQYF.